This T cell receptor (beta chain) was retrieved from a study of T-cell memory formation after mild COVID-19. Study background: Most TCR clusters belonged to a single donor. General observations from the study: Clones shrinking between day 15 and 85 showed a balanced CD4/CD8 split, and those that grew later tilted toward CD4+. CD4+ clones that contracted lay mainly in CM and EM; CD8+ ones lay in EMRA.

5'RACE, which relied on constant-segment primers, yielded TCR alpha and TCR beta cDNA libraries carrying sample barcodes and UMIs. Using its own MiXCR run on the 5' RACE reads, TCRdb lists one record per CDR3 protein. The profile covers about 320,000 distinct CDR3 sequences, with 13% to 15% appearing a single time and roughly a fifth taken by the ten largest. This clonotype was seen more than once but under ten times. What it binds is not known. The V end was cut by 11 bases, the J end by 4 bases, with 14 bases between. From germline, CDR1 is SNHLY and CDR2 FYNNEI. This CDR3 is 12 amino acids long. The chain combines TRBV2 with TRBJ1-1; a weak D match, TRBD1 (6 bases). The clonotype comes from a man younger than 35 who had mild COVID-19 (a few samples of this study predate the infection). Cell type and time point are not known. Sample: PBMCs or a T cell subset sorted from them (not recorded which). CDR3 loop: CACYRTATEAFF. CDR3 nucleotides: TGTGCCTGCTACAGGACAGCCACTGAAGCTTTCTTT.